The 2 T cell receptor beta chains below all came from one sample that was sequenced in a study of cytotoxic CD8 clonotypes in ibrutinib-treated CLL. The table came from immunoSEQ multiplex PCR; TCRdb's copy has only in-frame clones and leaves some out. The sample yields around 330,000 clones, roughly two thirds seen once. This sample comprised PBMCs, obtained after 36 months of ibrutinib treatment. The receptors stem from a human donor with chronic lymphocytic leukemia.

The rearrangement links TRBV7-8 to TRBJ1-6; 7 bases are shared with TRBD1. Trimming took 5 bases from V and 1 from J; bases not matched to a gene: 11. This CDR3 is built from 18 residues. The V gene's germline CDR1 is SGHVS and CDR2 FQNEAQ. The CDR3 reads CASSRQGVGGSYNSPLHF. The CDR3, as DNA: TGTGCCAGCAGCCGACAGGGCGTGGGAGGGTCCTATAATTCACCCCTCCACTTT.

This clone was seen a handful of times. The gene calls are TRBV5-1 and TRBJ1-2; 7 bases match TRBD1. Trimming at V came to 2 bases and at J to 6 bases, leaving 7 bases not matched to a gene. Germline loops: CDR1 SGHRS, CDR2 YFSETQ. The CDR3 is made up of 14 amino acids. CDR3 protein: CASSFPDRADGYTF. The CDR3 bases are TGCGCCAGCAGCTTCCCCGACAGGGCCGATGGCTACACCTTC.